The subject of this entry is one T cell receptor (beta chain). Its antigen is as yet unknown. This entry is derived from a study of CD8+ T cells in alopecia areata. Overall study context: Twice daily, treated patients received 5 to 10 mg of oral tofacitinib.

Study-level points and caveats: Mice showed TCR sharing more clearly than patients did, possibly owing to HLA.

The CDR3 covers 14 residues. The ends lost 7 bases at V and 4 bases at J; junction bases unmatched: 8. Germline-derived CDR1 and CDR2 are MNHNY and SVGAGI (reference sequence). Reverse transcription of extracted RNA yielded cDNA, which provided the sequencing template. Data came from immunoSEQ multiplex PCR; TCRdb stores just in-frame clones and leaves some out. The sample gives 200,000 or so clones, around 62% of which show up once; just over 0.45% is in the top ten. The chain joins TRBV6-6 to TRBJ2-7; 9 bases are shared with TRBD2. The clonotype comes from a human donor with alopecia areata. The sample in question was CD4+ T cells sorted from blood, obtained at week 0. CDR3 nucleotides: TGTGCCAGCACCTCAGCGGGGGGTAGATACGAGCAGTACTTC. Translated, it gives CASTSAGGRYEQYF.